This paragraph reports one T cell receptor (beta chain). Its target is unknown. This sample is part of a study of regulatory T cells in long-lasting Graves disease. Documented time point: persistent/refractory GD, antithyroid drugs over 5 years with positive TRAb. Making the TCR library involved RNA that had been extracted from PBMCs. The study, taken as a whole, reports: Persistent Graves' patients showed less TCR diversity than newly diagnosed patients showed.

Germline CDR1 is MNHEY and CDR2 is SVGAGI. Trimming pared 0 bases from V and 2 bases from J, leaving 10 bases between. CDR3 length: 15 amino acids. Combining iRepertoire HTBI primers with Arm-PCR of CDR3 regions, the authors built TCR beta libraries. MiXCR, applied by TCRdb to the multiplex PCR reads, yields one record per CDR3 protein. The sample holds a few hundred thousand distinct CDR3 sequences; approximately 25% are singletons and the top ten take about 29%. This specimen consisted of peripheral blood mononuclear cells (PBMCs), obtained when the disease was refractory, from a patient treated with antithyroid drugs. This TCR was sampled from a woman between 40 and 55 years old with Graves disease. The V gene is TRBV6-5, the J gene TRBJ2-5; D not resolved. The CDR3 spells CASSYSRAPQETQYF. The CDR3 region has the DNA TGTGCCAGCAGTTACTCGCGAGCGCCTCAAGAGACCCAGTACTTC.